This TCR beta chain is from a study of PD-L1 blockade in urothelial cancer. Whole-study context: Study patients had been treated with 0 to 3 previous chemotherapy regimens.

Clones were read by immunoSEQ multiplex PCR, and TCRdb kept only the in-frame ones, dropping some. Found here are 130,000 or so clones, approximately 84% of them singletons; the top ten hold roughly 2.9%. This sample's time point: pretreatment peripheral blood. Specimen: PBMCs, collected around atezolizumab (anti-PD-L1) treatment. This TCR came from a man aged 45 to 65 with urothelial cancer.

The CDR3 DNA follows: TGCGCCAGCAGCCAAGATCAGCGGAGCGGCACTGAAGCTTTCTTT. This codes for CASSQDQRSGTEAFF. This rearrangement joins TRBV4-1 to TRBJ1-1; D ambiguous. Germline V lookup: CDR1 MGHRA, CDR2 YSYEKL. This CDR3 is 15 amino acids long. Trimming left V 0 bases short and J 4 bases short, with 12 bases between.